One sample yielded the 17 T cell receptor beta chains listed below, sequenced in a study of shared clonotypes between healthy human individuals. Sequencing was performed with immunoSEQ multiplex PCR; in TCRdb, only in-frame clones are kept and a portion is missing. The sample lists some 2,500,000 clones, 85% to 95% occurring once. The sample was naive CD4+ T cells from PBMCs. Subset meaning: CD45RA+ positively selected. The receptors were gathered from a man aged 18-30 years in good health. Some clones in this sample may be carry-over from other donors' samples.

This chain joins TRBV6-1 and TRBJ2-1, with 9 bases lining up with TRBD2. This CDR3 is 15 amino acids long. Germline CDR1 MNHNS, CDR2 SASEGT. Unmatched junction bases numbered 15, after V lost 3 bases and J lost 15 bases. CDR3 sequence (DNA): TGTGCCAGCAGTGAGTTACTAGCGGGTTTCATTGGTCTGTTCTTC. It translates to CASSELLAGFIGLFF.

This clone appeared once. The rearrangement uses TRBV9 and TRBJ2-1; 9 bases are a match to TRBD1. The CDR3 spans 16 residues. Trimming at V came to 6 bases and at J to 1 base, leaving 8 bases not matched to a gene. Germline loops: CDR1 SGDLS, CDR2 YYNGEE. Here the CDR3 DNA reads TGTGCCAGCACCCCTCCCGGGACAGGGTCCTACAATGAGCAGTTCTTC. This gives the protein CASTPPGTGSYNEQFF.

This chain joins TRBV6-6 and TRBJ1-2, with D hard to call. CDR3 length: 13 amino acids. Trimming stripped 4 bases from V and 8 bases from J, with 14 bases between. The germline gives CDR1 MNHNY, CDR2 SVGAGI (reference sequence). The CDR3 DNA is TGTGCCAGCAGTTTAGGCAGTTCCCAGGGCTACACCTTC. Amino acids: CASSLGSSQGYTF.

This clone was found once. The CDR3 loop reads CASSLILFPVYGYTF. Here the CDR3 DNA reads TGTGCCAGCAGTTTAATTCTGTTCCCCGTCTATGGCTACACCTTC. The chain recombines TRBV28 with TRBJ1-2, with D uncertain. V was trimmed by 2 bases and J by 4 bases, leaving 14 bases between them. There are 15 residues in the CDR3. The germline CDR1 and CDR2 sequences are MDHEN and SYDVKM.

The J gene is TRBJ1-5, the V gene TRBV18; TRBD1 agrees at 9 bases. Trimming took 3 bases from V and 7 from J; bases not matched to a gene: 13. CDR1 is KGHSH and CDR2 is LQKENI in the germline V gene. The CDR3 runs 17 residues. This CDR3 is CASSPGTGFRGDQPQHF. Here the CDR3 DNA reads TGTGCCAGCTCACCCGGGACAGGGTTCCGTGGCGACCAGCCCCAGCATTTT.

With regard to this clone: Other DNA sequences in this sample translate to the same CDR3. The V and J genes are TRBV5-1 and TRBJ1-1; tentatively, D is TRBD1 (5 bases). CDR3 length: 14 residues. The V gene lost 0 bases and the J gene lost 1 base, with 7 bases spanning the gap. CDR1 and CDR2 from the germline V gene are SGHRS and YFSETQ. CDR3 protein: CASSLAGPNTEAFF. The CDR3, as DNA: TGCGCCAGCAGCTTGGCAGGGCCGAACACTGAAGCTTTCTTT.

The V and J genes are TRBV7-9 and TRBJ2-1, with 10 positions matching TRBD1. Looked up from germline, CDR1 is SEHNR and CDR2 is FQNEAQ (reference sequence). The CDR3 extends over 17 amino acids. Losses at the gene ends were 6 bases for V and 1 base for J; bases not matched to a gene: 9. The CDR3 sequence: CASRGGPDRGSYNEQFF. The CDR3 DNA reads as TGTGCCAGCAGGGGTGGTCCGGACAGGGGGTCCTACAATGAGCAGTTCTTC.

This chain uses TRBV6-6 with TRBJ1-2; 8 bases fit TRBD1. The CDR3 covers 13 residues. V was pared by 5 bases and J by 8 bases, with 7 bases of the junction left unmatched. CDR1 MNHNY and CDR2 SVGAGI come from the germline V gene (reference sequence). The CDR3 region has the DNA TGTGCCAGCAGTACAAGACAGGGGCTCGGCTACACCTTC. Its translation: CASSTRQGLGYTF.

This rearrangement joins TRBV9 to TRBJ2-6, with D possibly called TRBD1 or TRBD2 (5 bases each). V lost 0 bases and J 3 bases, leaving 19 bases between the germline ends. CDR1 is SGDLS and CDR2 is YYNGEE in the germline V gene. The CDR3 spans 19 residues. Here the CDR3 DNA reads TGTGCCAGCAGCGTAGGAGGGACGGCCCCCGGGGTTGGGGCCAACGTCCTGACTTTC. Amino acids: CASSVGGTAPGVGANVLTF. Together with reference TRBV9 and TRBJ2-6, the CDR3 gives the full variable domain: DSGVTQTPKHLITATGQRVTLRCSPRSGDLSVYWYQQSLDQGLQFLIQYYNGEERAKGNILERFSAQQFPDLHSELNLSSLELGDSALYFCASSVGGTAPGVGANVLTFGAGSRLTVL.

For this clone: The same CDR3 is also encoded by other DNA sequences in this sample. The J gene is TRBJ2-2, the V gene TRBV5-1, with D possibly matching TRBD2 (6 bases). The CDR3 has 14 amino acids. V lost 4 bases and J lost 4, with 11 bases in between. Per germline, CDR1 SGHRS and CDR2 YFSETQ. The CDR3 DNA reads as TGCGCCAGCAGCCTCCTAGCGAGCACCGGGGAGCTGTTTTTT. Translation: CASSLLASTGELFF.

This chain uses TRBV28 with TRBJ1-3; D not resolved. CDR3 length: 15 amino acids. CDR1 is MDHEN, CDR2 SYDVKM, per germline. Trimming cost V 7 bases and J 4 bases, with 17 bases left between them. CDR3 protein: CASTLAGLGGNTIYF. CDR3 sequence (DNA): TGTGCCAGCACCCTGGCAGGTCTGGGCGGAAACACCATATATTTT.

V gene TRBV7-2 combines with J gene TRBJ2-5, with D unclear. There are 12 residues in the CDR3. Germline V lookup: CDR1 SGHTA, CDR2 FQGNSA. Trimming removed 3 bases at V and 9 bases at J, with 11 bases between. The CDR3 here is CASSFEVPAQYF. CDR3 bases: TGTGCCAGCAGCTTTGAGGTTCCGGCCCAGTACTTC.

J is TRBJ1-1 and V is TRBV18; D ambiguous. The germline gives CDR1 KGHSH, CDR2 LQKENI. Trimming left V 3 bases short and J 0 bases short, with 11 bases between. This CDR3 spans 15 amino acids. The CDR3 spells CASSPFPEMNTEAFF. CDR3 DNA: TGTGCCAGCTCACCTTTTCCCGAGATGAACACTGAAGCTTTCTTT.

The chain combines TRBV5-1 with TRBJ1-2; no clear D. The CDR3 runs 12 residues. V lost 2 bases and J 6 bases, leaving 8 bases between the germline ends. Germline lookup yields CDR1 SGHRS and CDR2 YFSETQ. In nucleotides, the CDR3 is TGCGCCAGCAGCTTAGACATCGATGGCTACACCTTC. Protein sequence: CASSLDIDGYTF.

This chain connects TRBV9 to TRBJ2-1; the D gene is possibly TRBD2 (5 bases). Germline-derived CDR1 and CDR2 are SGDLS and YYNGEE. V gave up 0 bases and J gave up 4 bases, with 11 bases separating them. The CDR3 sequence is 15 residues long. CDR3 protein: CASSVGLQRYNEQFF. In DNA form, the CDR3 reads TGTGCCAGCAGCGTAGGGCTCCAGCGGTACAATGAGCAGTTCTTC.

The CDR3 DNA is TGTGCCAGCCGTTCCGGTGCTTGGTCGACCCAGTACTTC. Translation gives CASRSGAWSTQYF. V is TRBV13 and J is TRBJ2-5; D is uncertain. V was cut by 8 bases and J by 7 bases, with 17 bases left in between. Germline lookup yields CDR1 PRHDT and CDR2 FYEKMQ (reference sequence). The CDR3 is 13 residues long.

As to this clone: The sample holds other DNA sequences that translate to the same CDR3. The CDR3, as DNA: TGCGCCAGCAGCCCGACAGGGACAGATACGCAGTATTTT. Translating it yields CASSPTGTDTQYF. The J gene is TRBJ2-3, the V gene TRBV5-1; 7 nucleotides match TRBD1. Trimming took 4 bases from V and 3 from J; bases not matched to a gene: 2. This CDR3 is 13 amino acids long. Germline lookup yields CDR1 SGHRS and CDR2 YFSETQ.